Listed below are T cell receptor beta chains from one sample, sequenced in a study of immune evolution from preneoplasia to lung adenocarcinoma. Assay: immunoSEQ multiplex PCR; the TCRdb copy retains only in-frame clones and omits some. The sample lists roughly 4,000 clones; 83% were seen once. Sequences were obtained from FFPE minimally invasive lung adenocarcinoma tissue. The receptors come from a person aged 55 to 75 with lung adenocarcinoma. The CDR3 runs from the conserved cysteine through the conserved F or W.

TRBV4-3	TRBJ2-3	CVSSQEAQGAADTQYF
TRBV2	TRBJ2-4	CASSEWQGGGAKNIQYF
TRBV30	TRBJ2-5	CAWSVKTQYF
TRBV28	TRBJ1-4	CASSFVPFNEKLFF
TRBV4-3	TRBJ2-1	CASSQEGVAGGAYNEQFF
TRBV11-2	TRBJ2-3	CASSFGAGGTTDTQYF
TRBV13	TRBJ1-1	CASSSDLPGQGRDTEAFF
TRBV6-1	TRBJ2-3	CASSEILDTQYF
TRBV5-6	TRBJ2-3	CASSLAPGGPVLNTQYF
TRBV29-1	TRBJ2-4	CRLRDRPAKNIQYF
TRBV7-3	TRBJ2-1	CASSETSGTSRAAFF
TRBV19	TRBJ2-1	CASSILGTSLHNEQFF
TRBV11-3	TRBJ2-1	CASSLGFFNEQFF
TRBV28	TRBJ2-1	CASSLSGGTVGEQFF
TRBV7-2	TRBJ2-5	CASSLEAGSGTQYF
TRBV7-2	TRBJ2-5	CASSPSGETQYF
TRBV5-1	TRBJ2-7	CASSFQLSVISYEQYF
TRBV19	TRBJ1-1	CASSMVNMNTEAFF
TRBV28	TRBJ2-7	CASSLDSEPFLSPYEQYF
TRBV5-4	TRBJ2-5	CASSRLAGGGETQYF
TRBV6-6	TRBJ2-4	CASRGEGNIQYF
TRBV9	TRBJ2-7	CASSVGSGRTYEQYF
TRBV7-3	TRBJ2-1	CASSLTGDSYNEQFF
TRBV10-3	TRBJ2-1	CAISGIPPYASGILYNEQFF
TRBV11-3	TRBJ2-1	CASSLGGLAGVVNEQFF
TRBV4-3	TRBJ2-2	CASSLLSPLAGVSIKAGELFF
TRBV6-5	TRBJ1-3	CASSRADRAKNTIYF
TRBV20-1	TRBJ2-7	CSAGEDYEQYF
TRBV28	TRBJ1-5	CASSLSLSEPQHF
TRBV7-3	TRBJ2-6	CASSTVVGAAYSGANVLTF
TRBV4-1	TRBJ2-3	CASSRLRNLAGGADTQYF
TRBV13	TRBJ2-1	CASSLVAGQFF
TRBV7-9	TRBJ2-2	CASSPREFLSRGTGELFF
TRBV6-4	TRBJ1-1	CASRMTGYTEAFF
TRBV7-2	TRBJ2-2	CASSLKGGELFF
TRBV30	TRBJ1-2	CAWSRGRGIYGYTF
TRBV6-5	TRBJ2-1	CASSRKLNNEQFF
TRBV28	TRBJ2-1	CASRPGLVNNEQFF
TRBV15	TRBJ2-6	CATSDRAGTGANVLTF
TRBV19	TRBJ1-5	CASSTMTVNSNQPQHF
TRBV2	TRBJ2-4	CASRPGTAVNIQYF
TRBV5-4	TRBJ1-4	CASSVQGPTNEKLFF
TRBV2	TRBJ2-6	CASTGPKSSGANVLTF
TRBV19	TRBJ1-5	CASSRTGSNQPQHF